Listed below are T cell receptor beta chains from one sample, sequenced in a study of CD8 T cells in ankylosing spondylitis. TCRdb used MiXCR to reprocess the 5' RACE reads, holding one entry per CDR3 protein. The sample has some 200,000 distinct CDR3 sequences, roughly 25% seen once. Sequenced input: blood, either unsorted or a sorted T cell fraction (not recorded which). The receptors derive from a male donor with ankylosing spondylitis or in good health (not recorded which). The CDR3 runs from the conserved cysteine through the conserved F or W. A D gene is named only where the DNA matches it firmly. Clone size is stated in some rows and not others, as once, few, many or a class when expanded.

size	D	J	V	CDR3	DNA
.	.	TRBJ2-2	TRBV6-1	CASSPVGGAGELFF	TGTGCCAGCAGTCCTGTAGGTGGCGCCGGGGAGCTGTTTTTT
.	.	TRBJ1-1	TRBV29-1	CSVELVSMNTEAFF	TGCAGCGTTGAACTCGTATCTATGAACACTGAAGCTTTCTTT
many	.	TRBJ2-7	TRBV10-3	CAISEGSSYEQYF	TGTGCCATCAGTGAGGGCAGCTCCTACGAGCAGTACTTC
few	.	TRBJ2-2	TRBV6-2/TRBV6-3	CASTPYTNTGELFF	TGTGCCAGCACCCCTTACACGAACACCGGGGAGCTGTTTTTT
many	.	TRBJ1-3	TRBV10-2	CASSESDWGNTIYF	TGCGCCAGCAGTGAGTCGGATTGGGGAAACACCATATATTTT
.	TRBD1	TRBJ1-4	TRBV5-6	CASSSGQVRGKLFF	TGTGCCAGCAGCTCAGGACAGGTACGGGGAAAACTGTTTTTT
many	.	TRBJ1-5	TRBV29-1	CSVVVGSNQPQHF	TGCAGCGTTGTGGTGGGTAGCAATCAGCCCCAGCATTTT
.	.	TRBJ2-1	TRBV29-1	CSVEVLSSYNEQFF	TGCAGCGTTGAGGTACTGAGCTCCTACAATGAGCAGTTCTTC
.	.	TRBJ2-6	TRBV20-1	CSASLELGPLSGANVLTF	TGCAGTGCTAGTCTGGAACTGGGTCCCCTTTCTGGGGCCAACGTCCTGACTTTC
few	.	TRBJ1-5	TRBV20-1	CSASRGGEEQPQHF	TGCAGTGCTAGTCGGGGGGGTGAGGAACAGCCCCAGCATTTT
many	.	TRBJ2-1	TRBV4-2	CASSQDTKRHDNEQFF	TGTGCCAGCAGCCAAGATACGAAAAGACACGACAATGAGCAGTTCTTC
many	.	TRBJ1-3	TRBV7-8	CASSLTGNTIYF	TGTGCCAGCAGCTTAACGGGAAACACCATATATTTT
many	.	TRBJ2-2	TRBV6-1	CASSPLLGGRNTGELFF	TGTGCCAGCAGCCCGCTGCTGGGGGGCCGGAACACCGGGGAGCTGTTTTTT
once	.	TRBJ2-1	TRBV21-1	CASSKGRGRGYEQFF	TGTGCCAGCAGCAAAGGTAGGGGCAGGGGTTATGAGCAGTTCTTC
.	.	TRBJ1-1	TRBV7-2	CASSLQSNTEAFF	TGTGCCAGCAGCTTACAATCTAACACTGAAGCTTTCTTT
.	.	TRBJ2-7	TRBV6-2/TRBV6-3	CASSYRAEAEQYF	TGTGCCAGCAGTTACAGGGCCGAGGCCGAGCAGTACTTC
few	TRBD1	TRBJ2-1	TRBV7-2	CASSPRDRVRNEQFF	TGTGCCAGCAGCCCCCGGGACAGGGTTCGGAATGAGCAGTTCTTC
many	.	TRBJ1-1	TRBV5-1	CASSLVTSLNTEAFF	TGCGCCAGCAGCTTGGTTACCAGCTTGAACACTGAAGCTTTCTTT
many	.	TRBJ2-3	TRBV11-2	CASTPSTDTQYF	TGTGCCAGCACCCCTTCCACAGATACGCAGTATTTT
.	.	TRBJ2-1	TRBV29-1	CSVALSDSYNEQFF	TGCAGCGTTGCTCTTAGCGACTCCTACAATGAGCAGTTCTTC
.	.	TRBJ1-5	TRBV19	CASSRTPGRPNQPQHF	TGTGCCAGTAGTAGAACTCCGGGACGTCCGAATCAGCCCCAGCATTTT
.	TRBD2	TRBJ2-7	TRBV19	CASSAPRTSGTYEQYF	TGTGCCAGTAGTGCGCCCAGGACTAGCGGGACCTACGAGCAGTACTTC